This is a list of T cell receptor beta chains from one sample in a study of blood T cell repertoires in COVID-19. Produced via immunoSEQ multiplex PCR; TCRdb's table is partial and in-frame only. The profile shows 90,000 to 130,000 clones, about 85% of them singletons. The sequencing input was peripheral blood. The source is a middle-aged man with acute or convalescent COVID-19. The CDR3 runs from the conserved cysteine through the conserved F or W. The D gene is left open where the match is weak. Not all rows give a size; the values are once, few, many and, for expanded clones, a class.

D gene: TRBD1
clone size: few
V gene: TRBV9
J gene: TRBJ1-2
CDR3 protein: CASSARDRSNYGYTF
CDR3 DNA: TGTGCCAGCAGTGCCCGGGACAGGAGTAACTATGGCTACACCTTC

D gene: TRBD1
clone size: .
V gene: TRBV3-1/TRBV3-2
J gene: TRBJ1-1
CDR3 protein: CASRSTGAAFF
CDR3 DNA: TGTGCCAGCAGGTCGACAGGGGCAGCTTTCTTT

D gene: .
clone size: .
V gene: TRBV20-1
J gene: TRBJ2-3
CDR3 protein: CSGGHADTQYF
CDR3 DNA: TGCAGTGGGGGCCACGCAGATACGCAGTATTTT

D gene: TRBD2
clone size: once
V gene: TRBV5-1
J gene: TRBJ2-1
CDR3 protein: CASSKTSGGARNEQFF
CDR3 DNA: TGCGCCAGCAGCAAGACTAGCGGGGGGGCAAGGAATGAGCAGTTCTTC

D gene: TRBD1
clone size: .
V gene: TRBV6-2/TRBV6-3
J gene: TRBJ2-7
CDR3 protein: CASSYTTGGLAYEQYF
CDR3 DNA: TGTGCCAGCAGTTACACAACAGGGGGCTTGGCCTACGAGCAGTACTTC

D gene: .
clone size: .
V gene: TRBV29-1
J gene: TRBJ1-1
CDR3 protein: CSTYGAANTEAFF
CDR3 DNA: TGCAGCACCTATGGGGCGGCGAACACTGAAGCTTTCTTT

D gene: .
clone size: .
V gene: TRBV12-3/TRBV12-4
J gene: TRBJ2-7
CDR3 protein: CASGVRYEQYF
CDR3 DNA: TGTGCCAGCGGAGTAAGGTACGAGCAGTACTTC

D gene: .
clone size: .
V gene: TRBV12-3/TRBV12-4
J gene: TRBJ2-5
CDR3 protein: CASRDNQETQYF
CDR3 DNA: TGTGCCAGCCGGGACAACCAAGAGACCCAGTACTTC

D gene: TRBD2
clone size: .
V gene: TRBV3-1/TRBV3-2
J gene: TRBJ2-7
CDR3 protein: CASSHQGTRGEQYF
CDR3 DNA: TGTGCCAGCAGCCACCAAGGGACTAGGGGGGAGCAGTACTTC

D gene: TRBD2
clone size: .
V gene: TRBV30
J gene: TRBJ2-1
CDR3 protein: CARRGGGRGYNEQFF
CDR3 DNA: TGTGCCCGGCGAGGAGGCGGGAGAGGGTACAATGAGCAGTTCTTC

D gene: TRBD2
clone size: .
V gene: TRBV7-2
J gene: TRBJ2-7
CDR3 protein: CASSLGLGSYEQYF
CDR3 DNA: TGTGCCAGCAGCCTCGGACTAGGAAGCTACGAGCAGTACTTC

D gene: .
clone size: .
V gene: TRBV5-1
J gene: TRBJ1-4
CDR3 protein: CASRYSQGEKLFF
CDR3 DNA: TGCGCCAGCCGCTACTCCCAGGGTGAAAAACTGTTTTTT

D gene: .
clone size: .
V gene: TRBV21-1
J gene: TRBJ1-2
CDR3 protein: CASSELRDRGNYGYTF
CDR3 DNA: TGTGCCAGCAGCGAACTCCGGGACAGGGGCAACTATGGCTACACCTTC

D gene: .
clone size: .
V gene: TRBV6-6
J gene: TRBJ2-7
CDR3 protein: CASRFAASHEQYF
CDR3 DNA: TGTGCCAGCCGGTTTGCGGCTAGCCACGAGCAGTACTTC

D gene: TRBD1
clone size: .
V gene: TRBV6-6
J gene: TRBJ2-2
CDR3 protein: CASSRDRGLTGELFF
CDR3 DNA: TGTGCCAGCAGCCGCGACAGGGGGCTCACCGGGGAGCTGTTTTTT

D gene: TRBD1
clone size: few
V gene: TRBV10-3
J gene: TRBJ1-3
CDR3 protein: CAIRDRGPGNTIYF
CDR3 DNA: TGTGCCATCAGGGACAGGGGGCCTGGAAACACCATATATTTT

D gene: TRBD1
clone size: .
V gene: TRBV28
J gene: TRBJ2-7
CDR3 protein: CASSSPDRDEQYF
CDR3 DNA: TGTGCCAGCAGTTCACCGGACAGGGACGAGCAGTACTTC

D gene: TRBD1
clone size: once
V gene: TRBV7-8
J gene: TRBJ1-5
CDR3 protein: CASSPGQVYSNQPQHF
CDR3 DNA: TGTGCCAGCAGCCCCGGACAGGTCTATAGCAATCAGCCCCAGCATTTT

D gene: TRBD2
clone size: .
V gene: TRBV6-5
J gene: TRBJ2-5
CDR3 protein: CASSYAGGGQTQYF
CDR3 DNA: TGTGCCAGCAGTTACGCGGGGGGAGGTCAGACCCAGTACTTC

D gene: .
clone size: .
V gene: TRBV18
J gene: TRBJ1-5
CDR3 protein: CASSREAVQPQHF
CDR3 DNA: TGTGCCAGCTCACGGGAGGCTGTTCAGCCCCAGCATTTT

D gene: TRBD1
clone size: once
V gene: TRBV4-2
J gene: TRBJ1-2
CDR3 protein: CASSQDRGRGYGYTF
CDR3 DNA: TGTGCCAGCAGCCAAGACAGGGGGCGCGGCTATGGCTACACCTTC

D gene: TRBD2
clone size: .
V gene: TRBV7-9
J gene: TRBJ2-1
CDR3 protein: CASSLVSSGSVRNEQFF
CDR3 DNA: TGTGCCAGCAGCTTAGTGTCTAGCGGGTCCGTACGGAATGAGCAGTTCTTC

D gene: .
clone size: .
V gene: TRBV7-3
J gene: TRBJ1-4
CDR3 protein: CASSPFRQETEEKLFF
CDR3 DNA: TGTGCCAGCAGCCCATTCCGACAGGAGACAGAGGAAAAACTGTTTTTT

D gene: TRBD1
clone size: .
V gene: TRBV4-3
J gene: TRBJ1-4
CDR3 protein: CASSQGDRGPEKLFF
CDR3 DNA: TGCGCCAGCAGCCAAGGGGACAGGGGGCCTGAAAAACTGTTTTTT

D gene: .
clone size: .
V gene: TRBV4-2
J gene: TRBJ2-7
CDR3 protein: CASSQEPRNEQYF
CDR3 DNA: TGTGCCAGCAGCCAAGAACCGAGAAACGAGCAGTACTTC

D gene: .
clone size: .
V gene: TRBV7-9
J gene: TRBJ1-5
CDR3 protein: CASSASRRGDGQPQHF
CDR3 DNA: TGTGCCAGCAGCGCATCCCGGCGGGGTGACGGTCAGCCCCAGCATTTT

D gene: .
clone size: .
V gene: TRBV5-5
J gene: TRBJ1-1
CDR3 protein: CASSRSGTWTEAFF
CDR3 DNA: TGTGCCAGCAGCCGAAGCGGAACTTGGACTGAAGCTTTCTTT

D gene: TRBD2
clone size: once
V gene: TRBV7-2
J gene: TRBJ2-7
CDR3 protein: CASSFSSGRSSYEQYF
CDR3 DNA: TGTGCCAGCAGCTTCAGTAGCGGGAGAAGCTCCTACGAGCAGTACTTC

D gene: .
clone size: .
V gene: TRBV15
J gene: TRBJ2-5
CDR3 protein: CATSRAGLFQETQYF
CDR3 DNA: TGTGCCACCAGCAGGGCTGGACTGTTCCAAGAGACCCAGTACTTC

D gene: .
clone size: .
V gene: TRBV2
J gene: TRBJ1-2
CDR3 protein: CASSVQGATRGYTF
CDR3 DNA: TGTGCCAGCAGTGTTCAGGGTGCAACCCGTGGCTACACCTTC

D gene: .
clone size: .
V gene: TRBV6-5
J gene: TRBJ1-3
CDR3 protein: CASRRQVSGNTIYF
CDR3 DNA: TGTGCCAGCAGGAGACAGGTCTCTGGAAACACCATATATTTT

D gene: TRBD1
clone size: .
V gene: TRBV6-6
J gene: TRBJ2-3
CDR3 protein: CASRALGTGTDTQYF
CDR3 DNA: TGTGCCAGCAGGGCCCTCGGGACAGGCACAGATACGCAGTATTTT

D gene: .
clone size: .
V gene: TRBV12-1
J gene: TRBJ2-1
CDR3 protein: CASSPLKRAISYNEQFF
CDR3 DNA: TGTGCCAGCAGCCCGCTCAAGCGGGCCATCTCCTACAATGAGCAGTTCTTC

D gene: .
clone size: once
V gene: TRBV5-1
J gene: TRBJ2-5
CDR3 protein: CASSRKAEGETQYF
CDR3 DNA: TGCGCCAGCAGCAGGAAGGCGGAGGGGGAGACCCAGTACTTC

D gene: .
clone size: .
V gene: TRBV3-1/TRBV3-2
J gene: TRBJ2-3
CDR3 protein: CASRWGGIEDTQYF
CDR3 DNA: TGTGCCAGCAGGTGGGGAGGAATCGAGGATACGCAGTATTTT

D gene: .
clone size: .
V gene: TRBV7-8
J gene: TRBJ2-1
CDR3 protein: CASSVYRDEQFF
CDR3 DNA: TGTGCCAGCAGCGTTTACAGGGATGAGCAGTTCTTC

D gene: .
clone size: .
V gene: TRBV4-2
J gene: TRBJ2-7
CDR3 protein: CASSQEGGPYEQYF
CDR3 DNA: TGTGCCAGCAGCCAAGAGGGGGGGCCCTACGAGCAGTACTTC

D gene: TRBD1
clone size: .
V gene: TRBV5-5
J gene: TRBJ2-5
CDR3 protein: CASSLIWDRGLETQYF
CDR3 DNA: TGTGCCAGCAGCTTAATTTGGGACAGGGGCCTGGAGACCCAGTACTTC

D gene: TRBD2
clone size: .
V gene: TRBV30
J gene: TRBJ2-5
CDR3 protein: CAWVGLAWETQYF
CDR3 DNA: TGTGCCTGGGTGGGACTAGCGTGGGAGACCCAGTACTTC

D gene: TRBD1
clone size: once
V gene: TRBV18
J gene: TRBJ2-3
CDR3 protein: CASSPRTGTGSTDTQYF
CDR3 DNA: TGTGCCAGCTCACCTCGAACCGGGACAGGTTCCACAGATACGCAGTATTTT

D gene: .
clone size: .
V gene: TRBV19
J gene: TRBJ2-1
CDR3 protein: CASGTYNEQFF
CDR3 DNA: TGTGCCAGTGGCACCTACAATGAGCAGTTCTTC

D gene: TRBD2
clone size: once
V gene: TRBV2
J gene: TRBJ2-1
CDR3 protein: CASSEDLAGYNEQFF
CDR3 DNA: TGTGCCAGCAGTGAAGATCTAGCGGGGTACAATGAGCAGTTCTTC

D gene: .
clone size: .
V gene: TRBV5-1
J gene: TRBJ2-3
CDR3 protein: CASHRLQRMGTDTQYF
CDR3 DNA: TGCGCCAGCCATCGCTTACAGCGGATGGGCACAGATACGCAGTATTTT

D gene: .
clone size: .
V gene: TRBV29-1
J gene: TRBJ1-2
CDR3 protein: CSVDNRDRPSGYTF
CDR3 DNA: TGCAGCGTTGACAACAGGGACCGCCCGAGTGGCTACACCTTC

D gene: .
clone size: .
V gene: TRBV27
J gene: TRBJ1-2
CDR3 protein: CALQGPRGYTF
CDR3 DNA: TGTGCCCTCCAGGGCCCTCGAGGCTACACCTTC

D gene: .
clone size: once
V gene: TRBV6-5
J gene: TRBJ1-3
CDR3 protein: CASTRQSSSGNTIYF
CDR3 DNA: TGTGCCAGCACCAGACAGTCGAGCTCTGGAAACACCATATATTTT

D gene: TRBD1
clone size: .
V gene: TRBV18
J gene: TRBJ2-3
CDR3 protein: CASSHYTGADTQYF
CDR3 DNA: TGTGCCAGCTCACACTATACAGGGGCAGATACGCAGTATTTT

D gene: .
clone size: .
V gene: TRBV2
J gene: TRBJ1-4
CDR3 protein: CARGTGEKLFF
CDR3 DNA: TGTGCCAGGGGCACCGGTGAAAAACTGTTTTTT

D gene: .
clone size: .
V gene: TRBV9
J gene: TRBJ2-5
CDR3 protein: CASSGQGSRETQYF
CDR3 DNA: TGTGCCAGCAGCGGGCAGGGGAGTAGGGAGACCCAGTACTTC

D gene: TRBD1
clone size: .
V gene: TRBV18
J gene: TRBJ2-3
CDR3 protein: CASSPPGQGAGADTQYF
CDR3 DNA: TGTGCCAGCTCACCACCGGGACAGGGGGCTGGGGCAGATACGCAGTATTTT

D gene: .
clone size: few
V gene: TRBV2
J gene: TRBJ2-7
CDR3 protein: CASRYGGDEQYF
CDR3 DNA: TGTGCCAGCCGATACGGCGGGGACGAGCAGTACTTC

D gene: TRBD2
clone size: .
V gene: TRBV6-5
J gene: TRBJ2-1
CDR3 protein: CASRTSGYNEQFF
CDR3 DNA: TGTGCCAGCCGGACTAGCGGATACAATGAGCAGTTCTTC

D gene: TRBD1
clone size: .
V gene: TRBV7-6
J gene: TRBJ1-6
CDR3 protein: CASSLESSGTGPSPLHF
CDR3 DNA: TGTGCCAGCAGCTTAGAATCCTCCGGGACAGGGCCATCACCCCTCCACTTT

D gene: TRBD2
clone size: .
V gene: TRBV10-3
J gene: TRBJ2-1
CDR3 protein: CAISDPGLADNEQFF
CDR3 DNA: TGTGCCATCAGTGACCCGGGACTAGCGGACAATGAGCAGTTCTTC

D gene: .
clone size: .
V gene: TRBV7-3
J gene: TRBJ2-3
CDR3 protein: CASSLGRTDTQYF
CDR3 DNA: TGTGCCAGCAGCTTAGGGAGGACAGATACGCAGTATTTT

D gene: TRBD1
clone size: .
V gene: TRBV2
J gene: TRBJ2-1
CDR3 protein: CASGQGSNEQFF
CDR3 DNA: TGTGCCAGCGGACAGGGGAGCAATGAGCAGTTCTTC

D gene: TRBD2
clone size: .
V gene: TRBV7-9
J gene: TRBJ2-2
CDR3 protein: CASSLMLAGSGELFF
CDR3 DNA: TGTGCCAGCAGCTTAATGCTAGCGGGGAGCGGGGAGCTGTTTTTT

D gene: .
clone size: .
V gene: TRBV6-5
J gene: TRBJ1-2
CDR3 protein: CASSLAGGAYGYTF
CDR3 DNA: TGTGCCAGCAGCCTCGCGGGCGGGGCCTATGGCTACACCTTC

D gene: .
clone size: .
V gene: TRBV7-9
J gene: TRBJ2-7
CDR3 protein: CASSLTGTYEQYF
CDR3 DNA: TGTGCCAGCAGCTTAACAGGGACCTACGAGCAGTACTTC

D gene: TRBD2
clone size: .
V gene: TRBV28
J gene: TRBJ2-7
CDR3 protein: CASKFMGTSGTYEQYF
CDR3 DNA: TGTGCCAGCAAGTTTATGGGGACTAGCGGGACCTACGAGCAGTACTTC